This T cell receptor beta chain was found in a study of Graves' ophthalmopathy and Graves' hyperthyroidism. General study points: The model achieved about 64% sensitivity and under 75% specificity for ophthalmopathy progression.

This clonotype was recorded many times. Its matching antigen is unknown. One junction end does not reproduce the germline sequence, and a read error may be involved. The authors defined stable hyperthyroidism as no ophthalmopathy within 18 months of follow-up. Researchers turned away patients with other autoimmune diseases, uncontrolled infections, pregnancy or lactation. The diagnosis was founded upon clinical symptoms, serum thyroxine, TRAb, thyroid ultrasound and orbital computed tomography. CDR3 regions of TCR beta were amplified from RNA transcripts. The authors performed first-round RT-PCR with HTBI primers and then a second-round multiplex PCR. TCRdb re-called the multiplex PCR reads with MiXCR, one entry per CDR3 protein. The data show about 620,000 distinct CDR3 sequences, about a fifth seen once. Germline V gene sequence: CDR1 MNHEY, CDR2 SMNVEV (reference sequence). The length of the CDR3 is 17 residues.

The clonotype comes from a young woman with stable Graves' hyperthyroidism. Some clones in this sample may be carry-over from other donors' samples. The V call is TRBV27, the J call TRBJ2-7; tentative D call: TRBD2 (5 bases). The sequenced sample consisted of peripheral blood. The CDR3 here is CTSSPMRASPYSYEQYF. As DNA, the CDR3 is TGTACCAGCAGTCCGATGAGAGCTAGCCCCTACTCCTACGAGCAGTACTTC.